These 15 T cell receptor beta chains originate from one sample sequenced in a study of OX40 agonist ivuxolimab in advanced cancers. TCRdb keeps only in-frame clones here, not all; method: immunoSEQ multiplex PCR. The sample carries nearly 110,000 clones, just over 90% recorded once. The material was CD4+ or CD8+ T cells sorted from blood, obtained in a trial of the OX40 agonist ivuxolimab. These receptor sequences come from an adult with an advanced solid tumor such as melanoma, head and neck, liver or kidney cancer.

This chain links TRBV10-3 with TRBJ2-2; 9 bases fit TRBD2. Per germline, CDR1 ENHRY and CDR2 SYGVKD. The length of the CDR3 is 14 residues. V lost 10 bases, J lost 3 bases, and 6 bases stayed unmatched. The CDR3 here is CATSSGGHTGELFF. CDR3 DNA: TGTGCCACTTCAAGCGGGGGGCACACCGGGGAGCTGTTTTTT.

This rearrangement joins TRBV28 to TRBJ1-6, with no clear D. Germline V CDR1 and CDR2: MDHEN, SYDVKM. V was shortened by 3 bases and J by 0 bases, with 12 bases between the two germline ends. CDR3 length: 17 residues. The CDR3 bases are TGTGCCAGCAGTTTCACAGTGGGGAGCTCCTATAATTCACCCCTCCACTTT. Amino acid sequence: CASSFTVGSSYNSPLHF.

This clone was observed a handful of times. The sample carries other DNA sequences with the same CDR3. The chain is built from TRBV7-9 and TRBJ2-7; D is undetermined. Trimming stripped 4 bases from V and 3 bases from J, with 10 bases between. The CDR3 contains 13 residues. The germline V gene encodes CDR1 SEHNR and CDR2 FQNEAQ (reference sequence). In nucleotides, the CDR3 is TGTGCCAGCAGCTCCGGACGGATCTACGAGCAGTACTTC. Protein sequence: CASSSGRIYEQYF. The whole variable domain, remainder taken from reference TRBV7-9 and TRBJ2-7, is DTGVSQNPRHKITKRGQNVTFRCDPISEHNRLYWYRQTLGQGPEFLTYFQNEAQLEKSRLLSDRFSAERPKGSFSTLEIQRTEQGDSAMYLCASSSGRIYEQYFGPGTRLTVT.

The chain has TRBV15 and TRBJ2-3; D gene unclear. Looked up from germline, CDR1 is LNHNV and CDR2 is YYDKDF (reference sequence). V was pared by 1 base and J by 4 bases, with 6 bases between. CDR3 size: 13 residues. DNA for the CDR3: TGTGCCACCAGCAGAGGTCGGGCAGATACGCAGTATTTT. It yields the protein CATSRGRADTQYF. Complete variable domain (other parts from reference TRBV15 and TRBJ2-3): DAMVIQNPRYQVTQFGKPVTLSCSQTLNHNVMYWYQQKSSQAPKLLFHYYDKDFNNEADTPDNFQSRRPNTSFCFLDIRSPGLGDTAMYLCATSRGRADTQYFGPGTRLTVL.

This clone has a count of ten or more. V is TRBV7-9 and J is TRBJ1-3; no definite D call. This CDR3 is built from 14 residues. Trimming shortened V by 7 bases and J by 2 bases, and 12 bases separated the two germline ends. Germline-derived CDR1 and CDR2 are SEHNR and FQNEAQ (reference sequence). The chain's CDR3 is CASIPGRTGNTIYF. The CDR3 DNA is TGTGCCAGCATCCCCGGGAGAACTGGAAACACCATATATTTT.

This chain uses TRBV6-1 with TRBJ1-2; TRBD1 is a possible D gene (6 bases). CDR3 length equals 12 residues. V lost 2 bases and J lost 7, with 8 bases in between. Germline assignment: CDR1 MNHNS and CDR2 SASEGT. In nucleotides, the CDR3 is TGTGCCAGCAGTGAATACAGGGTTGGCTACACCTTC. It specifies CASSEYRVGYTF.

The chain has TRBV15 and TRBJ1-5; tentative D call: TRBD1 (6 bases). Germline loops: CDR1 LNHNV, CDR2 YYDKDF (reference sequence). This CDR3 spans 16 amino acids. V lost 0 bases and J lost 2, with 11 bases in between. As DNA, the CDR3 is TGTGCCACCAGCAGAGATAAGGGGGGTGGCAATCAGCCCCAGCATTTT. This gives the protein CATSRDKGGGNQPQHF.

The chain links TRBV11-3 to TRBJ2-1; 7 nucleotides match TRBD1. Germline assignment: CDR1 SGHNT and CDR2 YENEEA. This CDR3 is 12 amino acids long. The V segment lost 8 bases and the J segment 9 bases; nucleotides outside the gene matches: 7. CDR3 sequence: CASDEGGSEQFF. For the CDR3, the DNA is TGTGCCAGCGACGAAGGGGGCAGTGAGCAGTTCTTC.

The chain links TRBV18 to TRBJ2-7; a possible D gene is TRBD2 (5 bases). The CDR3 length is 13 residues. Germline V gene lookup returns CDR1 KGHSH and CDR2 LQKENI. Trimming took off 0 bases at V and 5 bases at J, with 8 bases between the two ends. CDR3 amino acids: CASSPPGNHEQYF. DNA for the CDR3: TGTGCCAGCTCACCACCCGGGAACCACGAGCAGTACTTC.

J is TRBJ2-1 and V is TRBV7-3; possible D gene TRBD2, 7 bases. The CDR3 is 14 residues long. The germline V and J ends were trimmed by 2 bases and 6 bases, with 11 bases remaining between them. Germline V gene sequence: CDR1 SGHTA, CDR2 FQGTGA. For the CDR3, the DNA is TGTGCCAGCAGCTTAGGGGGGGCCCTCAATGAGCAGTTCTTC. This encodes CASSLGGALNEQFF.

The chain employs TRBV4-1 and TRBJ2-7; D is perhaps TRBD1 or TRBD2 (6 bases each). CDR1 MGHRA and CDR2 YSYEKL come from the germline V gene. The CDR3 has 15 residues. V lost 1 base and J lost 2, with 12 bases in between. CDR3 in DNA: TGCGCCAGCAGCCAAGTAGGGGGGAGTCCCTACGAGCAGTACTTC. Amino acid sequence: CASSQVGGSPYEQYF.

J is TRBJ2-1 and V is TRBV18; D could derive from TRBD1 or TRBD2 (5 bases each). Trimming pared 3 bases from V and 2 bases from J, leaving 11 bases between. CDR3 length: 15 residues. Per germline, CDR1 KGHSH and CDR2 LQKENI. The CDR3 coding sequence is TGTGCCAGCTCACCGCCGGGGCCGACCTACAATGAGCAGTTCTTC. Translating gives CASSPPGPTYNEQFF.

The chain is built from TRBV6-5 and TRBJ2-6, with 7 bases lining up with TRBD1. Germline V lookup: CDR1 MNHEY, CDR2 SVGAGI. J was trimmed by 1 base and V by 5 bases; bases with no gene match: 2. The CDR3 has 15 amino acids. CDR3 sequence reads: CASSKTGSGANVLTF. The CDR3, as DNA: TGTGCCAGCAGTAAGACAGGGTCTGGGGCCAACGTCCTGACTTTC.

The J gene is TRBJ1-1, the V gene TRBV2, with D possibly being TRBD1 (5 bases). There are 13 residues in the CDR3. Trimming pared 5 bases from V and 5 bases from J, leaving 12 bases between. Germline V lookup: CDR1 SNHLY, CDR2 FYNNEI. The CDR3 coding sequence is TGTGCCAGCAGTCCGAGGGGAAGGACTGAAGCTTTCTTT. It is translated as CASSPRGRTEAFF.

This chain links TRBV30 with TRBJ2-7, with D unclear. The CDR3 runs to 14 residues. Germline V gene data show CDR1 as GTSNPN and CDR2 as SVGIG (reference sequence). V lost 3 bases and J 0 bases, leaving 12 bases between the germline ends. DNA for the CDR3: TGTGCCTGGAGATGGTCCCCTTACTCCTACGAGCAGTACTTC. Protein: CAWRWSPYSYEQYF.